This T cell receptor beta chain was recovered during a study of human T cells and chemical hapten exposure. The time point was: patch test 2, 6 weeks after DPC sensitization. Stated treatment: therapeutic diphenylcyclopropenone sensitization with weekly scalp DPC. MiXCR was run by TCRdb on the RACE reads, yielding one entry per CDR3 protein. The sample carries around 82,000 distinct CDR3 sequences, 5% to 8.5% recorded once. The CDR3 is 13 residues long. The germline V gene has CDR1 SQVTM and CDR2 ANQGSEA. V dropped 4 bases and J dropped 1 base, with 10 bases sitting between them. Study results and caveats: The count of PT1 expanded TCRs correlated positively with patch test score.

In this sample, this clonotype turned up many times. Its antigen is unidentified. The material sequenced was whole blood, taken in connection with sensitization to the hapten diphenylcyclopropenone (DPC). The clonotype was recovered from a woman in her 30s with alopecia areata. Some clones in this sample may be carry-over from other donors' samples. The gene calls are TRBV29-1 and TRBJ1-1; tentative D call: TRBD1 (6 bases). The CDR3 is CSVAGQPNTEAFF. In nucleotides, the CDR3 is TGCAGCGTTGCGGGACAACCGAACACTGAAGCTTTCTTT.